Here is one TCR beta chain with its context. Its antigen is currently unknown. In the same sample, other DNA sequences code for this CDR3. The repertoire was sequenced with immunoSEQ multiplex PCR; TCRdb's copy has only in-frame clones and lacks some. Found here are fewer than 2.5 million clones, approximately 94% of them singletons; the top ten hold around 0.4%. This record belongs to a study of shared clonotypes between healthy human individuals. Regarding the study as a whole: Represented genetic and exposure-history diversity was restricted by having few donors.

Every contributor of samples was a Caucasian grown-up residing in Nashville, Tennessee. Sequencing input: naive CD4+ T cells from PBMCs. Specified subset: CD45RA+ positively selected. This clonotype was obtained from a man in his late teens or twenties in good health. Some clones in this sample may be carry-over from other donors' samples.

For the CDR3, the DNA is TGTGCCAGCTCACCACCGACCAGGGCAGATACGCAGTATTTT. This sequence encodes CASSPPTRADTQYF. The chain recombines TRBV18 with TRBJ2-3; possible D gene TRBD1, 5 bases. The V gene lost 0 bases and the J gene lost 4 bases, with 8 bases spanning the gap. The CDR3 spans 14 residues. Germline V gene sequence: CDR1 KGHSH, CDR2 LQKENI.